Shown below are 2 T cell receptor beta chains from a single sample sequenced in a study of Tregs in tolerant kidney transplant recipients. Generated by immunoSEQ multiplex PCR, the TCRdb table keeps only in-frame clones and is missing some. The sample consists of under 85,000 clones, roughly 91% of them appearing once. This sample comprised CD4+ T cells from blood, obtained before the transplant. Receptors were obtained from a human donor who received a combined kidney and bone marrow transplant.

J is TRBJ2-1 and V is TRBV28; D is perhaps TRBD1 (6 bases). Trimming removed 2 bases at V and 9 bases at J, with 17 bases between. CDR3 length: 15 amino acids. The germline gives CDR1 MDHEN, CDR2 SYDVKM. The CDR3 bases are TGTGCCAGCAGTTTACACAGGGCGGTTCTAGTTGAGCAGTTCTTC. Its protein is CASSLHRAVLVEQFF.

This clone has just one count. The chain has TRBV29-1 and TRBJ1-1; D is possibly TRBD1 (6 bases). CDR1 and CDR2 from the germline V gene are SQVTM and ANQGSEA. The V end was cut by 4 bases, the J end by 7 bases, with 13 bases between. The CDR3 spans 12 residues. The CDR3 sequence is CSVGDQGLEAFF. The CDR3 DNA reads TGCAGCGTTGGGGACCAGGGGCTTGAAGCTTTCTTT.